The 24 T cell receptor beta chains below all came from one sample that was sequenced in a study of OX40 agonist ivuxolimab in advanced cancers. The method was immunoSEQ multiplex PCR; TCRdb's version includes in-frame clones alone and lacks a portion of them. The sample holds almost 85,000 clones, 85% to 90% seen once. The sample was CD4+ or CD8+ T cells sorted from blood, taken in a trial of the OX40 agonist ivuxolimab. All receptors come from an adult with an advanced solid tumor such as melanoma, head and neck, liver or kidney cancer.

V gene TRBV30 combines with J gene TRBJ1-5, with no clear D. Germline V lookup: CDR1 GTSNPN, CDR2 SVGIG (reference sequence). The CDR3 contains 14 residues. V lost 3 bases to trimming and J lost 1 base, with 10 bases between them. As DNA, the CDR3 is TGTGCCTGGAGCTCTCTGATCAGCAATCAGCCCCAGCATTTT. Translation gives CAWSSLISNQPQHF.

The chain has TRBV6-5 and TRBJ2-7; 8 bases align to TRBD2. The CDR3 runs 15 residues. Germline CDR1 reads MNHEY; CDR2 reads SVGAGI. The V gene end was trimmed by 5 bases and the J gene end by 5 bases; junction bases not matched to a gene: 11. The CDR3 sequence: CASSTPGLVIHEQYF. DNA of the CDR3: TGTGCCAGCAGTACTCCGGGACTAGTGATCCACGAGCAGTACTTC.

The chain recombines TRBV6-6 with TRBJ1-1; D gene ambiguous. CDR3 length: 14 amino acids. V was trimmed by 6 bases and J by 6 bases, leaving 17 bases between them. Germline CDR1 and CDR2: MNHNY and SVGAGI (reference sequence). CDR3 sequence reads: CASSHAHGRPEAFF. CDR3 in DNA: TGTGCCAGCAGCCACGCTCATGGGCGACCTGAAGCTTTCTTT.

The genes are TRBV4-2 and TRBJ2-7; 7 bases are shared with TRBD1. Germline CDR1 and CDR2: LGHNA and YNFKEQ. CDR3 size: 15 residues. Trimming took 1 base from V and 3 from J; bases not matched to a gene: 6. The CDR3 DNA reads as TGTGCCAGCAGCCAAGTTCAGGGGGTTAACTACGAGCAGTACTTC. This gives the protein CASSQVQGVNYEQYF.

The chain recombines TRBV4-1 with TRBJ2-7, with 7 bases matching TRBD2. The CDR3 is 15 amino acids. Germline trimming cut 1 base from V and 2 bases from J; bases unmatched to any gene: 5. Germline CDR1 is MGHRA and CDR2 is YSYEKL. CDR3 nucleotide sequence: TGCGCCAGCAGCCAAGGGGAGGGAGGCGCCTACGAGCAGTACTTC. Its protein is CASSQGEGGAYEQYF.

The V and J genes are TRBV2 and TRBJ2-7; possibly TRBD1 for D (6 bases). The V gene's germline CDR1 is SNHLY and CDR2 FYNNEI. V was shortened by 4 bases and J by 2 bases, with 9 bases between the two germline ends. There are 13 residues in the CDR3. The CDR3, as DNA: TGTGCCAGCAGTGTGGACAGCGCCTACGAGCAGTACTTC. As protein: CASSVDSAYEQYF.

The table lists this clone with a count of one. V and J are TRBV6-4 and TRBJ1-1; D perhaps matches TRBD1 (5 bases). V was shortened by 2 bases and J by 0 bases, with 19 bases between the two germline ends. This CDR3 comprises 18 residues. Germline V gene data show CDR1 as MRHNA and CDR2 as SNTAGT. This chain's CDR3 is CASSDPFTGTDMNTEAFF. The CDR3 bases are TGTGCCAGCAGTGACCCTTTCACCGGGACCGACATGAACACTGAAGCTTTCTTT.

As DNA, the CDR3 is TGTGCCAGCTCACCACTTGGGACAGGGGCCTACGAGCAGTACTTC. Translating gives CASSPLGTGAYEQYF. The chain carries TRBV18 and TRBJ2-7, with 10 bases that match TRBD1. CDR3 length: 15 residues. With 1 base clipped from V and 2 bases from J, the junction kept 2 bases outside the gene matches. Germline V lookup: CDR1 KGHSH, CDR2 LQKENI.

This clone was recorded only once. The chain links TRBV9 to TRBJ2-1, with TRBD2 matching over 10 bases. This CDR3 has 19 residues. Germline V gene sequence: CDR1 SGDLS, CDR2 YYNGEE. J lost 5 bases, V lost 0 bases, and 14 bases had no gene match. This CDR3 is CASSVALAGVNVYNNEQFF. CDR3 bases: TGTGCCAGCAGCGTAGCCCTAGCGGGAGTGAACGTTTACAACAATGAGCAGTTCTTC.

The CDR3 loop is CASSMGGKGVNEKLFF. CDR3 DNA sequence: TGTGCCAGTAGTATGGGTGGAAAGGGGGTTAATGAAAAACTGTTTTTT. The V gene is TRBV19, the J gene TRBJ1-4; possible D gene TRBD1, 6 bases. Trimming cost V 3 bases and J 4 bases, with 15 bases left between them. In germline, CDR1 is LNHDA, CDR2 SQIVND (reference sequence). The CDR3 contains 16 residues.

The chain carries TRBV7-9 and TRBJ2-5; D uncertain. This CDR3 has 15 amino acids. The germline V and J ends were trimmed by 4 bases and 2 bases, with 14 bases remaining between them. CDR1 is SEHNR and CDR2 is FQNEAQ in the germline V gene (reference sequence). In DNA form, the CDR3 reads TGTGCCAGCAGCTCCATAGGGTGGGAACAAGAGACCCAGTACTTC. Residues: CASSSIGWEQETQYF.

The genes are TRBV7-9 and TRBJ2-7, with 8 bases lining up with TRBD1. Germline lookup yields CDR1 SEHNR and CDR2 FQNEAQ (reference sequence). The CDR3 has 14 residues. V trimming: 3 bases; J trimming: 5 bases; junction bases outside the gene matches: 6. The CDR3 nucleotides read TGTGCCAGCAGCTTTAGCCTACAGGGGGACGAGCAGTACTTC. Amino acid sequence: CASSFSLQGDEQYF.

The V gene is TRBV18, the J gene TRBJ2-6, with a weak D call TRBD2 (6 bases). V was cut by 4 bases and J by 0 bases, with 13 bases left in between. CDR3 size: 17 residues. CDR1 is KGHSH and CDR2 is LQKENI in the germline V gene. The CDR3 DNA is TGTGCCAGCTCACAGGGGACTGCTGACTCTGGGGCCAACGTCCTGACTTTC. Amino acids: CASSQGTADSGANVLTF. The whole variable domain, remainder taken from reference TRBV18 and TRBJ2-6, is NAGVMQNPRHLVRRRGQEARLRCSPMKGHSHVYWYRQLPEEGLKFMVYLQKENIIDESGMPKERFSAEFPKEGPSILRIQQVVRGDSAAYFCASSQGTADSGANVLTFGAGSRLTVL.

In its sample, this clone was seen a few times. This chain connects TRBV5-6 to TRBJ2-1; D is undetermined. From germline, CDR1 is SGHDT and CDR2 YYEEEE. The CDR3 contains 11 residues. Between the trimmed V and J ends, which lost 1 base and 9 bases, there was a span of 5 bases. The CDR3 is CASSLYGEQFF. In DNA form, the CDR3 reads TGTGCCAGCAGCTTGTACGGTGAGCAGTTCTTC.

By its share, this clone is medium-sized (0.01 to 0.1%). This chain connects TRBV19 to TRBJ2-1; 10 bases are shared with TRBD2. CDR3 size: 15 residues. The J segment lost 10 bases and the V segment lost 4 bases, leaving 10 bases of the junction unmatched. Germline CDR1 LNHDA, CDR2 SQIVND (reference sequence). In DNA form, the CDR3 reads TGTGCCAGTAGTAGAGGTTCTAGCGGGGGCGGGGAGCAGTTCTTC. Its protein is CASSRGSSGGGEQFF.

This clone appeared once. The chain carries TRBV7-9 and TRBJ2-1; 10 bases are a match to TRBD2. Germline CDR1 reads SEHNR; CDR2 reads FQNEAQ (reference sequence). The CDR3 spans 15 residues. With V trimmed by 1 base and J by 5 bases, 2 bases remained unmatched. CDR3 protein: CASSLVAGGHNEQFF. CDR3 nucleotide sequence: TGTGCCAGCAGCTTAGTAGCGGGGGGTCACAATGAGCAGTTCTTC.

The chain carries TRBV11-3 and TRBJ2-2; 7 bases line up with TRBD1. This CDR3 region has 13 residues. V dropped 4 bases and J dropped 6; count of bases not matched to a gene: 2. Germline V gene sequence: CDR1 SGHNT, CDR2 YENEEA. The CDR3 region is CASSSQGAGELFF. DNA for the CDR3: TGTGCCAGCAGCTCTCAGGGGGCCGGGGAGCTGTTTTTT.

The J gene is TRBJ1-6, the V gene TRBV7-9; 8 bases agree with TRBD1. V trimming: 4 bases; J trimming: 10 bases; junction bases outside the gene matches: 6. The germline CDR1 and CDR2 sequences are SEHNR and FQNEAQ (reference sequence). This CDR3 has 14 amino acids. The CDR3 protein is CASSSGQGGSPLHF. The CDR3 bases are TGTGCCAGCAGCTCCGGACAGGGCGGATCACCCCTCCACTTT.

This chain connects TRBV19 to TRBJ2-1; 7 bases are shared with TRBD2. The CDR3 sequence is 14 residues long. J gave up 4 bases and V 6 bases, and 6 bases lay outside the gene matches. Germline loops: CDR1 LNHDA, CDR2 SQIVND (reference sequence). DNA for the CDR3: TGTGCCAGTAGCCGGAGACTAGCTTACAATGAGCAGTTCTTC. Encoded protein: CASSRRLAYNEQFF. Filled out from reference TRBV19 and TRBJ2-1, the complete variable domain reads DGGITQSPKYLFRKEGQNVTLSCEQNLNHDAMYWYRQDPGQGLRLIYYSQIVNDFQKGDIAEGYSVSREKKESFPLTVTSAQKNPTAFYLCASSRRLAYNEQFFGPGTRLTVL.

This clone was seen only once. The chain recombines TRBV14 with TRBJ2-7; 11 positions agree with TRBD2. Germline V CDR1 and CDR2: SGHDN, FVKESK. Trimming removed 0 bases from V and 8 bases from J; junction bases left unmatched: 21. This CDR3 has 20 amino acids. CDR3 in amino acids: CASSQDSPTSGSSPLLKQYF. The CDR3, as DNA: TGTGCCAGCAGCCAAGATAGTCCAACTAGCGGGAGTTCCCCCCTCCTCAAGCAGTACTTC.

The V call is TRBV6-5, the J call TRBJ1-3, with unresolved D. Germline loops: CDR1 MNHEY, CDR2 SVGAGI. The V end was cut by 2 bases, the J end by 8 bases, with 10 bases between. The CDR3 has 13 amino acids. Here the CDR3 reads CASSYPGSDTIYF. CDR3 nucleotide sequence: TGTGCCAGCAGTTACCCTGGTTCCGACACCATATATTTT.

This clone was observed a handful of times. The chain couples TRBV6-1 to TRBJ1-6; D may be TRBD1 (6 bases). The CDR3 sequence is 16 residues long. Deletions cut 3 bases from V and 7 bases from J, with 16 bases between. Per germline, CDR1 MNHNS and CDR2 SASEGT. CDR3 residues: CASSESSGGGNSPLHF. CDR3 in DNA: TGTGCCAGCAGTGAGTCATCGGGAGGGGGGAATTCACCCCTCCACTTT.

This clone was observed once. The chain combines TRBV5-1 with TRBJ2-5; a weak D match, TRBD2 (6 bases). With the DNA end fitting TRBJ2-7 better, the J assignment may be wrong. The CDR3 consists of 15 residues. Germline CDR1 SGHRS, CDR2 YFSETQ. The CDR3 here is CASSLDSGHPYEQYF. As DNA, the CDR3 is TGCGCCAGCAGCTTGGATAGCGGCCATCCCTACGAGCAGTACTTC.

The chain joins TRBV6-5 to TRBJ1-1; D may be TRBD1 (6 bases). Trimming left V 0 bases short and J 2 bases short, with 10 bases between. This CDR3 has 15 residues. Germline loops: CDR1 MNHEY, CDR2 SVGAGI. The CDR3, as DNA: TGTGCCAGCAGTTACTCACAGGGTCGTAACACTGAAGCTTTCTTT. Residues: CASSYSQGRNTEAFF.